A single sample gave rise to the 4 T cell receptor beta chains below, sequenced in a study of sequential checkpoint blockade in melanoma. As for treatment: randomized to nivolumab then ipilimumab (arm A) or the reverse (arm B). Method: immunoSEQ multiplex PCR; TCRdb's copy keeps in-frame clones and lacks some. The sample lists around 1,800 clones, 19% occurring once. Sequences were derived from tumor tissue (inferred from file names), sampled from a patient given nivolumab and ipilimumab in sequence. These receptors were collected from a human donor with melanoma.

By share, this clone counts as medium-sized. The chain couples TRBV11-3 to TRBJ2-7, with 7 nucleotides matching TRBD2. The CDR3 loop spans 14 amino acids. In germline, CDR1 is SGHNT, CDR2 YENEEA. The V segment lost 3 bases and the J segment 2 bases; nucleotides outside the gene matches: 4. The CDR3 here is CASSLGGTAYEQYF. The CDR3 nucleotides are TGTGCCAGCAGCTTGGGGGGGACTGCCTACGAGCAGTACTTC.

The sample holds a few counts of this clone. The chain employs TRBV5-1 and TRBJ2-5, with TRBD1 as a possible D gene (6 bases). This CDR3 spans 16 amino acids. In germline, CDR1 is SGHRS, CDR2 YFSETQ. The ends were cut back, 0 bases at V and 0 bases at J, with 12 bases in the middle. This CDR3 reads CASSLAQGSYQETQYF. The CDR3 region has the DNA TGCGCCAGCAGCTTGGCGCAGGGGTCTTACCAAGAGACCCAGTACTTC.

The chain joins TRBV19 to TRBJ2-2; TRBD1 aligns across 7 bases. This CDR3 is built from 15 residues. Losses at the gene ends were 6 bases for V and 1 base for J; bases not matched to a gene: 5. Germline V gene data show CDR1 as LNHDA and CDR2 as SQIVND (reference sequence). The CDR3 here is CASRTTGKNTGELFF. DNA of the CDR3: TGTGCCAGTAGGACGACAGGGAAGAACACCGGGGAGCTGTTTTTT.

This chain links TRBV6-8 with TRBJ2-7; D is perhaps TRBD2 (5 bases). The CDR3 is 17 residues long. The V gene lost 6 bases and the J gene lost 0 bases, with 21 bases spanning the gap. Germline values: CDR1 MNHGY, CDR2 SAAAGT. The CDR3 DNA sequence: TGTGCCAGCAGCCAAGAGGCCCACGGGGAGTCCTCCTACGAGCAGTACTTC. Translation: CASSQEAHGESSYEQYF.